This TCR beta chain was observed in a study of cytomegalovirus exposure and HLA in healthy donors. Study results and limitations: TCR beta V segments were, for the most part, productive about 87% or about 30% of the time in an earlier analysis. In a later analysis, a missense DCLRE1C variant was linked to TCR beta V- and J-gene trimming. Presence/absence analyses supposed approximately even sequencing depth among donors.

The PCR used 60 Vbeta and 13 Jbeta primers. Generated by immunoSEQ multiplex PCR, the TCRdb table keeps only in-frame clones and is missing some. The sample lists about 120,000 clones; over 65% were seen once. There are a few counts of this clone. Its antigen is as yet unknown. Germline trimming cut 4 bases from V and 4 bases from J; bases unmatched to any gene: 3. CDR1 MRHNA and CDR2 SNTAGT come from the germline V gene. The CDR3 contains 15 residues. What was sequenced was PBMCs. This chain joins TRBV6-4 and TRBJ2-3; 12 nucleotides line up with TRBD2. This TCR was recovered from a woman between 18 and 30 years old in good health and CMV-seronegative. The CDR3 loop is CASSATSGGADTQYF. DNA of the CDR3: TGTGCCAGCAGTGCGACTAGCGGGGGAGCAGATACGCAGTATTTT.